Described below is a single T cell receptor (beta chain) sequence and its context. What it binds is not known. Clones were sequenced by immunoSEQ multiplex PCR, and TCRdb holds only the in-frame ones, with some missing. The table includes approximately 120,000 clones, 80% to 90% detected once. The CDR3 runs to 12 residues. The V gene lost 5 bases and the J gene lost 7 bases, with 9 bases spanning the gap. Germline lookup yields CDR1 KGHSH and CDR2 LQKENI. The entry originates in a study of T cell responses to AZD1222 COVID-19 vaccine. Points from the study as a whole: Vaccine-related CD4 TCRs covered spike, predominating at 160-218 and 743-854. Baseline serology detected seropositivity in only six or seven AZD1222 recipients. Clonal diversity was possibly underestimated, and white British individuals and females predominated among donors. Repertoire collection took place solely once the T cell response had peaked.

The V call is TRBV18, the J call TRBJ1-5; no reliable D call. The source material was peripheral blood, sampled 28 days after the second AZD1222 dose. This receptor was identified in an adult who received the AZD1222 COVID-19 vaccine. The CDR3 region has the DNA TGTGCCAGCTCATCAAATGGACAGCCCCAGCATTTT. Residues: CASSSNGQPQHF.